The clone carrying this T cell receptor beta chain was recorded only once. From germline, CDR1 is LNHDA and CDR2 SQIVND (reference sequence). The ends lost 5 bases at V and 7 bases at J; junction bases unmatched: 6. CDR3 length equals 15 residues. This sample was taken from a study of shared clonotypes between healthy human individuals. Profiling relied on immunoSEQ multiplex PCR, and the TCRdb table lists in-frame clones only, not all of them. The data hold roughly 700,000 clones, with approximately 79% observed a single time. The sequence was collected from a woman in her twenties or thirties in good health. The gene calls are TRBV19 and TRBJ2-1; TRBD2 agrees at 12 bases. The specimen sequenced was memory CD4+ T cells sorted from blood. Noted subset: CD45RA-negative fraction. The CDR3: CASSSGLAGSNEQFF. The CDR3 region has the DNA TGTGCCAGTAGTTCCGGACTAGCGGGATCAAATGAGCAGTTCTTC.